The clone carrying this TCR beta chain was seen only once. Per the original methods: How many nucleated cells were present was estimated from reference gene primer amplification. Produced via immunoSEQ multiplex PCR; TCRdb's table is partial and in-frame only. V, J and clone size are those of that table, while D and trimming were read from the DNA. The sample includes about 230,000 clones, 86% of them seen just once. Enrolment of Seattle patients took place during active infection, and they were followed longitudinally. This entry belongs to a study of blood T cell repertoires in COVID-19. In the study overall: T cells, B-cell-depleted T cells, or PBMCs supplied cDNA or gDNA.

Germline lookup yields CDR1 SGDLS and CDR2 YYNGEE. The CDR3 spans 13 residues. Deletions cut 0 bases from V and 5 bases from J, with 8 bases between. This receptor was obtained from a man aged 50-59 years with COVID-19, enrolled during active disease. This chain links TRBV9 with TRBJ2-5; D unresolved. The source material was peripheral blood. This CDR3 is CASSVAGLETQYF. CDR3 bases: TGTGCCAGCAGCGTAGCAGGTTTGGAGACCCAGTACTTC.